The 19 T cell receptor beta chains below were found in one sample sequenced in a study of CD8 T cells in Susac syndrome. RNA in amounts of roughly 0.5 to 1 ug was reverse transcribed with random hexamers. Each CDR3 protein gets one entry after TCRdb re-called the immunoSEQ multiplex PCR reads with MiXCR. This sample carries about 190,000 distinct CDR3 sequences, approximately 95% of them seen once, and the ten largest clones take approximately 0.089%. Sequencing used CD4+ T cells from PBMCs. The receptor source for this set is a human donor with Susac syndrome.

The chain joins TRBV6-2 or TRBV6-3 to TRBJ2-7; D is uncertain. Trimming took off 6 bases at V and 2 bases at J, with 17 bases between the two ends. The CDR3 has 15 residues. The germline CDR1 and CDR2 sequences are MNHEY and SVGEGT. CDR3 nucleotides: TGTGCCAGCAGGACCGGGCCAGCCGCGGCCTACGAGCAGTACTTC. Encoded protein: CASRTGPAAAYEQYF.

The chain couples TRBV5-6 to TRBJ1-1; D not certain. CDR1 and CDR2 (germline): SGHDT, YYEEEE. The CDR3 runs to 15 residues. V shed 2 bases and J shed 0 bases, with 11 bases lying between them. The DNA for the CDR3 is TGTGCCAGCAGCTTCCCAGGTAACTTGAACACTGAAGCTTTCTTT. Amino acid sequence: CASSFPGNLNTEAFF.

The chain joins TRBV9 to TRBJ2-5; 10 nucleotides align to TRBD2. Germline lookup yields CDR1 SGDLS and CDR2 YYNGEE. The V gene end was trimmed by 0 bases and the J gene end by 5 bases; junction bases not matched to a gene: 10. The CDR3 extends over 17 amino acids. DNA of the CDR3: TGTGCCAGCAGCGTAGCCATTTCAGCGGGGGGGCGGGAGACCCAGTACTTC. Its protein product is CASSVAISAGGRETQYF.

The genes are TRBV20-1 and TRBJ2-5, with D maybe TRBD2 (5 bases). The CDR3 loop spans 14 amino acids. CDR1 and CDR2 from the germline V gene are DFQATT and SNEGSKA (reference sequence). V gave up 2 bases and J gave up 2 bases, with 12 bases separating them. CDR3 in amino acids: CSARPGREQETQYF. CDR3 nucleotides: TGCAGTGCTAGACCGGGGAGAGAACAAGAGACCCAGTACTTC.

This chain links TRBV13 with TRBJ2-6; perhaps TRBD2 as D (6 bases). CDR3 length equals 16 residues. The V and J ends lost 5 bases and 2 bases respectively, with 13 bases between them. Looked up from germline, CDR1 is PRHDT and CDR2 is FYEKMQ (reference sequence). The CDR3 is CASSAAWGAGANVLTF. CDR3 nucleotides: TGTGCCAGCAGCGCCGCTTGGGGGGCTGGGGCCAACGTCCTGACTTTC.

The chain recombines TRBV4-3 with TRBJ2-4, with TRBD2 identical over 13 bases. The CDR3 runs 16 residues. The V segment lost 3 bases and the J segment 6 bases; nucleotides outside the gene matches: 5. Germline assignment: CDR1 LGHNA and CDR2 YSLEER. The CDR3 coding sequence is TGCGCCAGCAGCCATACTAGCGGGGGGGGTCTAAACATTCAGTACTTC. This codes for CASSHTSGGGLNIQYF.

The chain is built from TRBV7-2 and TRBJ2-3; 9 positions match TRBD1. This CDR3 contains 15 residues. CDR1 and CDR2 from the germline V gene are SGHTA and FQGNSA. J gave up 3 bases and V 8 bases, and 9 bases lay outside the gene matches. The CDR3: CASGKQGARTDTQYF. CDR3 sequence (DNA): TGTGCCAGCGGGAAACAGGGGGCTCGAACAGATACGCAGTATTTT.

The J gene is TRBJ1-3, the V gene TRBV12-3 or TRBV12-4, with D hard to call. The CDR3 contains 12 residues. Trimming removed 6 bases from V and 7 bases from J, with 10 bases in between. This CDR3 is CASSRDGNTIYF. CDR3 DNA sequence: TGTGCCAGCAGCAGAGATGGGAACACCATATATTTT.

The chain recombines TRBV25-1 with TRBJ1-2, with TRBD1 matching 8 bases. Unmatched junction bases numbered 8, after V lost 4 bases and J lost 7 bases. CDR3 size: 14 residues. Per the germline V gene, CDR1 is MGHDK and CDR2 is SYGVNS. The CDR3 region has the DNA TGTGCCAGCAGTGCGGACAGGGAAGGGTTTGGCTACACCTTC. Amino acids: CASSADREGFGYTF.

The chain couples TRBV9 to TRBJ2-5; 7 bases align to TRBD1. With 3 bases clipped from V and 5 bases from J, the junction kept 13 bases outside the gene matches. The V gene's germline CDR1 is SGDLS and CDR2 YYNGEE. This CDR3 is 16 amino acids long. CDR3 sequence (DNA): TGTGCCAGCAGCGCCCCCCTTAACACAGGGGACGAGACCCAGTACTTC. It translates to CASSAPLNTGDETQYF.

The rearrangement uses TRBV12-5 and TRBJ2-1; 11 bases fit TRBD2. The CDR3 spans 15 residues. The J segment lost 4 bases and the V segment lost 5 bases, leaving 4 bases of the junction unmatched. In germline, CDR1 is LGHNT, CDR2 FRNRAP. The CDR3 DNA reads TGTGCTAGTGGTCCAGGACTAGCGGGTTACAATGAGCAGTTCTTC. The encoded protein is CASGPGLAGYNEQFF.

This chain joins TRBV30 and TRBJ2-3; 11 nucleotides agree with TRBD2. The germline CDR1 and CDR2 sequences are GTSNPN and SVGIG (reference sequence). With V trimmed by 5 bases and J by 7 bases, 5 bases remained unmatched. The CDR3 length is 13 residues. The CDR3 sequence: CAWDSGGAYTQYF. Here the CDR3 DNA reads TGTGCCTGGGATAGCGGGGGGGCGTATACGCAGTATTTT. Looking up the rest from reference TRBV30 and TRBJ2-3 gives the full variable domain: SQTIHQWPATLVQPVGSPLSLECTVEGTSNPNLYWYRQAAGRGLQLLFYSVGIGQISSEVPQNLSASRPQDRQFILSSKKLLLSDSGFYLCAWDSGGAYTQYFGPGTRLTVL.

The chain combines TRBV5-6 with TRBJ1-4; D is unclear. There are 16 residues in the CDR3. V was pared by 4 bases and J by 13 bases, with 26 bases between. The V gene's germline CDR1 is SGHDT and CDR2 YYEEEE. Written as DNA, the CDR3 is TGTGCCAGCAGCCTCACACAACAACGGCTTGGCGGGAGACTGTTTTTT. Protein product: CASSLTQQRLGGRLFF.

The CDR3 sequence: CASSVGTNQPQHF. DNA for the CDR3: TGTGCCAGCAGCGTAGGGACCAATCAGCCCCAGCATTTT. V gene TRBV9 combines with J gene TRBJ1-5; D is undetermined. The CDR3 sequence is 13 residues long. V was shortened by 0 bases and J by 3 bases, with 4 bases between the two germline ends. Per the germline V gene, CDR1 is SGDLS and CDR2 is YYNGEE.

This chain joins TRBV30 and TRBJ2-7; D is undetermined. Trimming cost V 0 bases and J 0 bases, with 9 bases left between them. Germline V gene sequence: CDR1 GTSNPN, CDR2 SVGIG (reference sequence). This CDR3 has 14 residues. In DNA, the CDR3 is TGTGCCTGGAGTGTACCCAGTACCTCCTACGAGCAGTACTTC. Translating gives CAWSVPSTSYEQYF.

Only a few counts were recorded for this clonotype. The chain recombines TRBV3-1 with TRBJ2-3; D is ambiguous. Germline-derived CDR1 and CDR2 are LGHDT and YNNKEL (reference sequence). V lost 1 base and J lost 6, with 2 bases in between. This CDR3 has 11 amino acids. In DNA, the CDR3 is TGTGCCAGCAGCCAAGCTGATACGCAGTATTTT. Amino acid sequence: CASSQADTQYF.

The rearrangement links TRBV28 to TRBJ2-4; D might be TRBD1 or TRBD2, each matching 6 bases. Germline V CDR1 and CDR2: MDHEN, SYDVKM. The CDR3 extends over 14 amino acids. Trimming shortened V by 3 bases and J by 5 bases, and 11 bases separated the two germline ends. The CDR3 sequence: CASSFTRGENIQYF. For the CDR3, the DNA is TGTGCCAGCAGTTTCACTAGGGGGGAAAACATTCAGTACTTC. Full variable domain (rest looked up from reference TRBV28 and TRBJ2-4): DVKVTQSSRYLVKRTGEKVFLECVQDMDHENMFWYRQDPGLGLRLIYFSYDVKMKEKGDIPEGYSVSREKKERFSLILESASTNQTSMYLCASSFTRGENIQYFGAGTRLSVL.

The rearrangement uses TRBV6-1 and TRBJ2-2, with unresolved D. V was pared by 7 bases and J by 0 bases, with 9 bases between. Per germline, CDR1 MNHNS and CDR2 SASEGT. CDR3 length: 14 amino acids. CDR3 region: CASNPASNTGELFF. Here the CDR3 DNA reads TGTGCCAGCAATCCAGCGTCGAACACCGGGGAGCTGTTTTTT.

J is TRBJ2-5 and V is TRBV25-1; the match to TRBD1 covers 9 bases. The CDR3 sequence is 14 residues long. Per the germline V gene, CDR1 is MGHDK and CDR2 is SYGVNS. The trim removed 10 bases at V and 4 bases at J, leaving 10 bases unmatched. CDR3 bases: TGTGCCACCGCCCGGGACAGGGCTGCAGAGACCCAGTACTTC. As protein: CATARDRAAETQYF.